Reported below is one T cell receptor (beta chain). Which antigen it targets is not known. No base quality information exists; no much larger clone differs at one position. This sample was included in a study of T cells after yellow fever vaccination (dated by TCRdb to about 2019). For the study in its entirety: Libraries from fractions with low cell numbers were prepared with the SMART-Seq v4 Ultra Low Input RNA kit. Bulk PBMC replicates and cell subsets were isolated from blood drawn at multiple timepoints before and after both primary and secondary immunization. To follow T-cell clones before and after both primary and booster YFV17D yellow fever vaccination, bulk TCR alpha and beta repertoires underwent longitudinal sequencing. Two healthy male donors, one aged 18 to 30 and one aged 30 to 40 years, were included in the cohort.

The CDR3, cysteine through phenylalanine, is 13 amino acids long. Of all the DNA, just the CDR3 is kept, 39 bases in frame from base 1. From the germline V gene (reference sequence), CDR1 is LNHDA and CDR2 is SQIVND. Trimming takes 5 bases off V and 1 base off J; junction bases not matched to a gene: 1. Study-wide conclusions, independent of this receptor: The secondary T-cell response was found to be weaker but faster than the primary response, with a peak reached on day 5 rather than on day 15. A small share of clonotypes was detected in both CD4 and CD8 compartments, with the overlap likely arising from convergent recombination. Because abundant contaminating clonotypes from the bulk population could be contained in FACS-sorted repertoires, computational filtering was required. The study included only a couple of donors, which limits how far the findings can be generalized. After the booster, most clones that had expanded after primary vaccination were detected again (about 95% of CD4 and 70% to 90% of CD8), suggesting broad maintenance of memory.

The treatment or condition label corresponds to: live attenuated yellow fever vaccine strain. Two biological replicates of bulk PBMCs were collected at each blood-draw timepoint. PBMCs were isolated from peripheral blood using a standard Ficoll-Paque protocol. RNA was extracted with TriZol from bulk PBMCs, CD4 and CD8 fractions, and dextramer-positive and dextramer-negative fractions. TCR cDNA was synthesized by 5'RACE template switching, which introduced a universal primer site and unique molecular identifiers. Priming of cDNA synthesis was performed from both the TCR alpha and TCR beta constant segments. Library amplification involved two PCR steps, and the second step added sample barcodes and sequencing adapters. Sequencing of libraries was done on Illumina HiSeq 2500 (2x100 bp) or NovaSeq (2x150 bp). As for how the authors treated the data: Reads were demultiplexed and collapsed into UMI consensus sequences with MIGEC, and V(D)J alignment was performed with MiXCR. Clonotypes responding to the vaccine were identified with edgeR on replicate PBMC samples, with the criteria of FDR below 0.01 and a log2 fold change above 5 up to day 15. CD4 or CD8 identity was assigned to each bulk clonotype according to whether the clonotype was present at higher abundance in the sequenced CD4 repertoire or the sequenced CD8 repertoire. In-frame beta chains were kept once TCRdb had trimmed the public reads at Q25 with fastp and called clones with MiXCR. One record per CDR3 amino acid sequence lists the most common genes and DNA. The V and J calls here are based on TCRdb, not the publication. The sample yields hundreds of thousands of distinct CDR3 sequences; under 25% were counted once. The ten largest clones capture roughly an eighth of the sample.

The material sequenced was PBMCs, taken 15 days after the yellow fever booster vaccination. The sequence was obtained from a man aged 25-45 years who received the YFV17D yellow fever vaccine. The chain joins TRBV19 to TRBJ2-5; 7 nucleotides in the junction match TRBD1. The CDR3 protein sequence reads: CASSGQAQETQYF. The sequenced DNA is TGTGCCAGTAGTGGACAGGCCCAAGAGACCCAGTACTTC.